This T cell receptor (beta chain) was obtained from a study of T-cell memory formation after mild COVID-19. One entry per CDR3 protein, called by TCRdb with MiXCR from the 5' RACE reads. This table has approximately 350,000 distinct CDR3 sequences, around 27% appearing once. The CDR3 length is 15 residues. V was pared by 2 bases and J by 6 bases, with 11 bases between. CDR1 and CDR2 (germline): SGHAT, FQNNGV. General study results and limits: Prior to infection, memory already included some responding clones, suggesting cross-reactive memory joined. CD4+ contracting clones were mainly CM and EM; CD8+ ones, EMRA.

Points on this clonotype: Its target is unknown.

J is TRBJ1-6 and V is TRBV11-2, with D tentatively TRBD1 (6 bases). The sequence was obtained from an adult woman who had mild COVID-19 (a few samples of this study predate the infection). Cell type and time point are not known. Source material: PBMCs or a T cell subset sorted from them (not recorded which). CDR3 coding DNA: TGTGCCAGCAGCTTAACGCAGGGGTTTAATTCACCCCTCCACTTT. Its protein product is CASSLTQGFNSPLHF.